The 20 T cell receptor beta chains below were found in one sample sequenced in a study of blood T cell repertoires in COVID-19. Libraries were prepared by immunoSEQ multiplex PCR; TCRdb keeps only in-frame clonotypes and omits some of them. Of 100,000 to 150,000 clones in the sample, about four fifths are singletons; the top ten hold approximately 10%. What was sequenced was peripheral blood. Receptors originate from a man aged 55 to 70 with acute or convalescent COVID-19.

This rearrangement joins TRBV27 to TRBJ1-1, with D possibly being TRBD1 (5 bases). CDR3 size: 15 residues. Germline CDR1 reads MNHEY; CDR2 reads SMNVEV (reference sequence). V dropped 0 bases and J dropped 1 base, with 9 bases sitting between them. DNA of the CDR3: TGTGCCAGCAGTTTATCGGCAGGGCCGAACACTGAAGCTTTCTTT. Protein sequence: CASSLSAGPNTEAFF.

This clone has a handful of counts. The J gene is TRBJ2-1, the V gene TRBV12-5; D may be TRBD1 (6 bases). V gave up 7 bases and J gave up 2 bases, with 12 bases separating them. The CDR3 runs 14 residues. Looked up from germline, CDR1 is LGHNT and CDR2 is FRNRAP. The chain's CDR3 is CASAPGQAYNEQFF. The CDR3 DNA is TGTGCTAGTGCCCCGGGACAAGCCTACAATGAGCAGTTCTTC.

This chain uses TRBV29-1 with TRBJ2-2; TRBD1 matches 10 bases. Trimming cost V 3 bases and J 8 bases; bases outside gene matches: 9. The CDR3 is made up of 15 amino acids. From germline, CDR1 is SQVTM and CDR2 ANQGSEA. CDR3 sequence reads: CSVDVRQGALGELFF. CDR3 nucleotide sequence: TGCAGCGTTGATGTCCGACAGGGGGCGCTTGGGGAGCTGTTTTTT.

This clone was seen only a few times. CDR3 in DNA: TGTGCCAGCAGACAGGCGGATTCACCCCTCCACTTT. This sequence encodes CASRQADSPLHF. The chain combines TRBV6-5 with TRBJ1-6, with a possible D match to TRBD1 (5 bases). CDR1 and CDR2 from the germline V gene are MNHEY and SVGAGI. The ends were cut back, 6 bases at V and 8 bases at J, with 8 bases in the middle. The CDR3 runs to 12 residues.

This chain uses TRBV18 with TRBJ1-5; D might be TRBD1 (6 bases). The CDR3 totals 14 residues. V was clipped by 6 bases and J by 3 bases, with 12 bases between them. CDR1 is KGHSH and CDR2 is LQKENI in the germline V gene. The CDR3 DNA follows: TGTGCCAGCTCTCTAGGACAGCTCAATCAGCCCCAGCATTTT. It encodes CASSLGQLNQPQHF. Full variable domain (rest looked up from reference TRBV18 and TRBJ1-5): NAGVMQNPRHLVRRRGQEARLRCSPMKGHSHVYWYRQLPEEGLKFMVYLQKENIIDESGMPKERFSAEFPKEGPSILRIQQVVRGDSAAYFCASSLGQLNQPQHFGDGTRLSIL.

The chain has TRBV5-6 and TRBJ1-2; no definite D call. The V end lost 1 base, the J end lost 4 bases, and 5 bases lay between the germline ends. The length of the CDR3 is 12 residues. The germline gives CDR1 SGHDT, CDR2 YYEEEE. The CDR3 here is CASSLFSYGYTF. CDR3 bases: TGTGCCAGCAGCTTGTTCTCCTATGGCTACACCTTC.

The chain links TRBV10-3 to TRBJ2-5, with TRBD1 as a possible D gene (6 bases). Per the germline V gene, CDR1 is ENHRY and CDR2 is SYGVKD. This CDR3 comprises 14 residues. The V end was cut by 0 bases, the J end by 7 bases, with 12 bases between. The CDR3 protein is CAISESAGVGTQYF. In nucleotides, the CDR3 is TGTGCCATCAGTGAGTCGGCAGGGGTTGGGACCCAGTACTTC.

In DNA form, the CDR3 reads TGTGCCAGCAGTTTCGGGGTGGGCAATGAGCAGTTCTTC. It codes for CASSFGVGNEQFF. V gene TRBV27 combines with J gene TRBJ2-1; D might be TRBD2 (5 bases). The germline V gene encodes CDR1 MNHEY and CDR2 SMNVEV (reference sequence). The CDR3 consists of 13 residues. The V end lost 3 bases, the J end lost 6 bases, and 9 bases lay between the germline ends.

This clone was counted a few times. This chain joins TRBV3-1 (or the pseudogene TRBV3-2) and TRBJ1-3; D gene uncertain. There are 13 residues in the CDR3. Trimming took 0 bases from V and 5 from J, leaving 5 bases between them. The germline V gene has CDR1 LGHDT and CDR2 YNNKEL (reference sequence). In DNA, the CDR3 is TGTGCCAGCAGCCAAGACCTAAGAAACACCATATATTTT. Translation: CASSQDLRNTIYF.

V gene TRBV2 combines with J gene TRBJ1-1; possible D gene TRBD1, 5 bases. Germline-derived CDR1 and CDR2 are SNHLY and FYNNEI. V was clipped by 3 bases and J by 6 bases, with 14 bases between them. The CDR3 runs 14 residues. The CDR3 reads CASSERGLFAEAFF. The CDR3 DNA reads as TGTGCCAGCAGTGAGAGGGGACTATTCGCTGAAGCTTTCTTT.

This clone was found a few times. The V gene is TRBV9, the J gene TRBJ1-6; 7 bases are shared with TRBD1. V trimming: 4 bases; J trimming: 4 bases; junction bases outside the gene matches: 5. Per the germline V gene, CDR1 is SGDLS and CDR2 is YYNGEE. The CDR3 runs to 15 residues. The CDR3 DNA sequence: TGTGCCAGCAGCCCCACGGGACAGTATAATTCACCCCTCCACTTT. Amino acids: CASSPTGQYNSPLHF.

This sequence joins TRBV13 and TRBJ2-2; D is possibly TRBD2 (5 bases). V was pared by 5 bases and J by 6 bases, with 13 bases between. CDR1 is PRHDT and CDR2 is FYEKMQ in the germline V gene (reference sequence). The CDR3 extends over 14 amino acids. CDR3 sequence reads: CASSAGPRPGELFF. Written as DNA, the CDR3 is TGTGCCAGCAGCGCGGGCCCCCGGCCCGGGGAGCTGTTTTTT.

The V and J genes are TRBV7-9 and TRBJ2-1; tentative D call: TRBD2 (5 bases). The length of the CDR3 is 13 residues. Germline V gene sequence: CDR1 SEHNR, CDR2 FQNEAQ (reference sequence). Trimming left V 8 bases short and J 5 bases short, with 13 bases between. The CDR3 spells CASRLMRDNEQFF. The CDR3, as DNA: TGTGCCAGCCGCCTTATGAGGGACAATGAGCAGTTCTTC.

V usage is TRBV19 and J usage is TRBJ1-5; the match to TRBD1 covers 7 bases. Trimming at V came to 6 bases and at J to 4 bases, leaving 6 bases not matched to a gene. The germline gives CDR1 LNHDA, CDR2 SQIVND (reference sequence). The CDR3 length is 14 residues. In nucleotides, the CDR3 is TGTGCCAGTAGACCCACAGGGGTTAATCAGCCCCAGCATTTT. This codes for CASRPTGVNQPQHF. Filled out from reference TRBV19 and TRBJ1-5, the complete variable domain reads DGGITQSPKYLFRKEGQNVTLSCEQNLNHDAMYWYRQDPGQGLRLIYYSQIVNDFQKGDIAEGYSVSREKKESFPLTVTSAQKNPTAFYLCASRPTGVNQPQHFGDGTRLSIL.

This clone occurred once. This sequence joins TRBV5-1 and TRBJ2-1; no clear D gene. CDR3 size: 13 residues. In germline, CDR1 is SGHRS, CDR2 YFSETQ. V gave up 3 bases and J gave up 9 bases, with 13 bases separating them. CDR3 loop: CASSSRISGEQFF. In nucleotides, the CDR3 is TGCGCCAGCAGCTCTAGAATTTCGGGTGAGCAGTTCTTC.

This clone was seen once. V usage is TRBV19 and J usage is TRBJ2-7, with a tentative D call TRBD1 (6 bases). This CDR3 contains 15 residues. V was trimmed by 6 bases and J by 0 bases, leaving 15 bases between them. Germline CDR1 is LNHDA and CDR2 is SQIVND (reference sequence). DNA of the CDR3: TGTGCCAGTAGGCTACGGGACACCCTCTCCTACGAGCAGTACTTC. This gives the protein CASRLRDTLSYEQYF.

This clone has only one observation. The chain combines TRBV5-1 with TRBJ2-5; perhaps TRBD2 as D (5 bases). Germline V CDR1 and CDR2: SGHRS, YFSETQ. V was trimmed by 3 bases and J by 3 bases, leaving 9 bases between them. This CDR3 has 13 amino acids. Here the CDR3 reads CASSSSGKETQYF. CDR3 DNA: TGCGCCAGCAGCTCCTCGGGAAAAGAGACCCAGTACTTC.

This chain joins TRBV6-1 and TRBJ2-7; D might be TRBD1 (5 bases). Germline lookup yields CDR1 MNHNS and CDR2 SASEGT. This CDR3 region has 13 residues. V gave up 1 base and J gave up 5 bases, with 9 bases separating them. CDR3 sequence (DNA): TGTGCCAGCAGTGAAGTAGGCAGGGACGAGCAGTACTTC. Protein sequence: CASSEVGRDEQYF.

This sequence joins TRBV5-4 and TRBJ2-7; 12 bases fit TRBD2. After removal of 4 bases from V and 2 bases from J, the junction contained 4 bases not matched to a gene. Germline-derived CDR1 and CDR2 are SGHNT and YYREEE (reference sequence). This CDR3 is 15 amino acids long. CDR3 residues: CASSPTSGRPYEQYF. Written as DNA, the CDR3 is TGTGCCAGCAGCCCGACTAGCGGGAGACCCTACGAGCAGTACTTC.

This clone was found once. This chain links TRBV7-6 with TRBJ2-2; 12 nucleotides align to TRBD2. The CDR3 totals 15 residues. From germline, CDR1 is SGHVS and CDR2 FNYEAQ. Germline trimming cut 2 bases from V and 6 bases from J; bases unmatched to any gene: 1. This CDR3 reads CASSLLAGGSGELFF. The DNA for the CDR3 is TGTGCCAGCAGCTTACTAGCGGGAGGGTCCGGGGAGCTGTTTTTT.